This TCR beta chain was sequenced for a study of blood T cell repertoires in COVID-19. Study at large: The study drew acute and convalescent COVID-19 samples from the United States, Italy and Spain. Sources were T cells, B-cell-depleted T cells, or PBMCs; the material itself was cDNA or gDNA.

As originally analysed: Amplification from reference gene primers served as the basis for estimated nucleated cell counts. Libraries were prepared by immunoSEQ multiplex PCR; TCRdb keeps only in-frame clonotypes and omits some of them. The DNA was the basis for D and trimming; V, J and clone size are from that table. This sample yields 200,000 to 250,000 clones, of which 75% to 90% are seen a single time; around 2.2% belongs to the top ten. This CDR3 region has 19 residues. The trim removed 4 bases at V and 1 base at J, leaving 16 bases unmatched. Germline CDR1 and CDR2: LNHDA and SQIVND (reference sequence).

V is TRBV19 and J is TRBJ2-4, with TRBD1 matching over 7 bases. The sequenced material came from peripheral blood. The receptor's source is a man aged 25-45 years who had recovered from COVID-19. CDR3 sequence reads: CASSTDRARAEGAKNIQYF. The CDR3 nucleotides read TGTGCCAGTAGTACCGACAGGGCGCGTGCCGAGGGCGCCAAAAACATTCAGTACTTC.